This T cell receptor (beta chain) originates from a study of shared clonotypes between healthy human individuals. Study findings and constraints: Sequencing depth was predicted to influence how clonotypes are shared among donors. Limited genetic and exposure-history diversity came from having few donors.

This CDR3 comprises 15 residues. Germline CDR1 and CDR2: GTSNPN and SVGIG (reference sequence). For each subset, genomic DNA was distributed in equal portions over several immunoSEQ plates. Here immunoSEQ multiplex PCR was the method, and the copy in TCRdb shows in-frame clones only, minus some. The sample contains about 470,000 clones, about 76% of which appear only once. Points on this clone: Antigen: not known. Possible read error: a much larger clone is one base away.

Healthy HIV-negative adults with no recent acute infections or vaccinations were recruited as donors. This sequence was found in a woman aged 40-49 years in good health. Some clones in this sample may be carry-over from other donors' samples. The source material was PBMCs. This chain joins TRBV30 and TRBJ1-2; 8 nucleotides agree with TRBD1. This CDR3 reads CAWSSTGADYYGYAF. The CDR3 DNA is TGTGCCTGGAGTTCGACAGGGGCTGACTACTATGGCTACGCCTTC.